Reported below is one TCR beta chain. No antigen is known for it. Only in-frame clones appear in the TCRdb table, and some are missing; sequencing was by immunoSEQ multiplex PCR. The sample lists about 32,000 clones; 70% to 90% were seen once. The record originates from a study of regulatory and conventional T cells in RAG deficiency. Study-wide findings and caveats: Shannon entropy was markedly lower and Simpson indices higher in RAG-deficient patients than control T-cell subsets.

The data also belong to a second study, concerning regulatory T cells. As reported in that work: Primers: 52 TRBV forward and 13 TRBJ reverse.

Input material: CD8+ T cells sorted from blood. This TCR was recovered from a human donor in good health.

CDR3: CASSYSGPSGEQFF. CDR3 sequence (DNA): TGTGCCAGCAGTTACTCGGGGCCTAGCGGTGAGCAGTTCTTC. V and J are TRBV6-5 and TRBJ2-1; 7 nucleotides align to TRBD2. The germline gives CDR1 MNHEY, CDR2 SVGAGI. The V segment lost 0 bases and the J segment 9 bases; nucleotides outside the gene matches: 5. The CDR3 contains 14 residues.